The sequence of this T cell receptor beta chain was determined in a study of CXCR3-negative and CXCR3-positive naive CD8 T cells. Study-level information: Across all libraries, TRB reads numbered about 135 million, with about 1.5 +/- 0.3 million in each library. Study outcomes and limitations: Surface CD5 was comparable between naive subsets; TCR strength was inferred from TRB CDR3 properties. Naive cells with CXCR3 showed TRB CDR3s that were more hydrophobic than those in CXCR3-negative naive cells.

Comment on this clonotype: The antigen remains unidentified.

The method, 5' RACE with UMI labels, was used to prepare the TRB cDNA libraries. TCRdb derives one entry per CDR3 protein from the 5' RACE reads, leaving out DNA. Its table records about 130,000 distinct CDR3 sequences. CDR3 length equals 15 residues. The V gene's germline CDR1 is MNHEY and CDR2 SMNVEV (reference sequence). The receptor was isolated from a human donor in good health. Some clones in this sample may be carry-over from other donors' samples. The chain employs TRBV27 and TRBJ2-1; TCRdb's assignment of TRBD1 cannot be checked, as there is no DNA. Sequencing was carried out using naive CXCR3- CD8+ T cells from blood. The subset: CD45RO-CCR7+CD27+CD95- naive CD8+ T cells lacking CXCR3 (TNR3-). The CDR3 spells CASSWGTGSYNEQFF.